The 26 T cell receptor beta chains listed next were all sequenced from one sample in a study of beta chain features in type 1 diabetes (dated by TCRdb to about 2018). Libraries were built with the immunoSEQ multiplex PCR assay. The entire amount of isolated RNA was reverse transcribed using the High Capacity cDNA Reverse Transcription Kit, so the sequenced TCRB transcripts were expressed ones. Drawn from immuneACCESS, this table holds only the in-frame rearrangements with V and J called that TCRdb kept. Clones are partly lost; checked studies trace under half to an unresolved V gene and leave the rest unexplained. The sample table lists about 900,000 clones, roughly a sixth of them with a count of one. The ten largest make up around 0.02% of the sample. Source material: naive CD4+ T cells from blood. In light of the paper, this sample's cell subset or site label describes: true naive CD4+ T cells. These receptors came from a woman younger than 30 in good health.

The chain joins TRBV28 to TRBJ1-3; TRBD1 is a possible D gene (5 bases). V gave up 5 bases and J gave up 0 bases, with 14 bases separating them. The CDR3 has 16 amino acids. Germline V gives CDR1 MDHEN, CDR2 SYDVKM. The CDR3 sequence: CASSPTGEISGNTIYF. The DNA of the CDR3 is TGTGCCAGCAGTCCCACGGGGGAAATCTCTGGAAACACCATATATTTT.

A few counts support this clone. This rearrangement joins TRBV27 to TRBJ1-2, with no clear D. The CDR3 is 13 residues long. In germline, CDR1 is MNHEY, CDR2 SMNVEV (reference sequence). Between the trimmed V and J ends, which lost 3 bases and 7 bases, there was a span of 12 bases. The CDR3: CASSFDYLGGYTF. The DNA for the CDR3 is TGTGCCAGCAGTTTCGACTACCTGGGTGGCTACACCTTC.

The chain is built from TRBV25-1 and TRBJ1-1, with D maybe TRBD1 (6 bases). The CDR3 extends over 14 amino acids. V was pared by 2 bases and J by 7 bases, with 14 bases between. The germline CDR1 and CDR2 sequences are MGHDK and SYGVNS. CDR3 protein: CASSEAGVRSEAFF. CDR3 bases: TGTGCCAGCAGTGAAGCAGGGGTCCGGAGTGAAGCTTTCTTT.

V usage is TRBV7-9 and J usage is TRBJ1-2, with a weak D call TRBD1 (5 bases). V shed 2 bases and J shed 4 bases, with 14 bases lying between them. CDR3 length: 15 amino acids. CDR1 is SEHNR and CDR2 is FQNEAQ in the germline V gene (reference sequence). CDR3 sequence reads: CASSLLVGDGYGYTF. CDR3 nucleotides: TGTGCCAGCAGCTTACTTGTCGGGGACGGCTATGGCTACACCTTC.

The V call is TRBV29-1, the J call TRBJ2-1; a possible D gene is TRBD2 (5 bases). V was cut by 4 bases and J by 0 bases, with 10 bases left in between. CDR1 is SQVTM, CDR2 ANQGSEA, per germline. The CDR3 sequence is 14 residues long. CDR3 sequence reads: CSVVRGYSYNEQFF. The CDR3 DNA follows: TGCAGCGTTGTTCGGGGTTACTCCTACAATGAGCAGTTCTTC.

V is TRBV28 and J is TRBJ2-1; D call uncertain. In germline, CDR1 is MDHEN, CDR2 SYDVKM. Trimming stripped 2 bases from V and 4 bases from J, with 3 bases between. CDR3 size: 12 residues. The CDR3 loop is CASSLKYNEQFF. CDR3 DNA: TGTGCCAGCAGTTTAAAGTACAATGAGCAGTTCTTC.

CDR3 residues: CASSSTWGDTEAFF. Written as DNA, the CDR3 is TGTGCCAGCAGTTCGACCTGGGGGGACACTGAAGCTTTCTTT. V and J are TRBV2 and TRBJ1-1; maybe TRBD1 (5 bases). CDR1 and CDR2 (germline): SNHLY, FYNNEI. Trimming cost V 5 bases and J 3 bases, with 13 bases left between them. This CDR3 is 14 amino acids long.

This clone was detected only a few times. The rearrangement links TRBV11-2 to TRBJ1-1, with D possibly being TRBD1 (5 bases). V was trimmed by 5 bases and J by 13 bases, leaving 23 bases between them. Germline V gene lookup returns CDR1 SGHAT and CDR2 FQNNGV. The CDR3 totals 14 residues. Here the CDR3 DNA reads TGTGCCAGCAGCCTAAGACAGTCAGATCAAGAGGGTTTCTTT. Protein: CASSLRQSDQEGFF.

The sample holds a few counts of this clone. This rearrangement joins TRBV28 to TRBJ2-1; 10 nucleotides agree with TRBD2. Trimming at V came to 5 bases and at J to 7 bases, leaving 8 bases not matched to a gene. Germline lookup yields CDR1 MDHEN and CDR2 SYDVKM. This CDR3 is 15 amino acids long. The CDR3 loop reads CASSPAGAGGNEQFF. The CDR3 bases are TGTGCCAGCAGTCCCGCTGGAGCGGGAGGGAATGAGCAGTTCTTC.

This rearrangement joins TRBV7-9 to TRBJ2-2; D is perhaps TRBD1 (6 bases). V was pared by 5 bases and J by 6 bases, with 16 bases between. Germline loops: CDR1 SEHNR, CDR2 FQNEAQ (reference sequence). This CDR3 spans 15 amino acids. The CDR3 DNA sequence: TGTGCCAGCAGCCCCCACAGGGTTTCATCCGGGGAGCTGTTTTTT. Translation gives CASSPHRVSSGELFF.

The chain recombines TRBV6-5 with TRBJ2-3; D is uncertain. The germline CDR1 and CDR2 sequences are MNHEY and SVGAGI. Trimming took off 2 bases at V and 0 bases at J, with 9 bases between the two ends. CDR3 length: 15 amino acids. The CDR3: CASSYGVPSTDTQYF. CDR3 in DNA: TGTGCCAGCAGTTACGGGGTTCCTAGCACAGATACGCAGTATTTT.

The CDR3 sequence is CSVRGPPNYGYTF. CDR3 DNA sequence: TGCAGCGTGAGAGGACCGCCTAACTATGGCTACACCTTC. J is TRBJ1-2 and V is TRBV29-1; D not resolved. This CDR3 has 13 amino acids. CDR1 is SQVTM, CDR2 ANQGSEA, per germline. V lost 6 bases to trimming and J lost 0 bases, with 11 bases between them. Complete variable domain (other parts from reference TRBV29-1 and TRBJ1-2): SAVISQKPSRDICQRGTSLTIQCQVDSQVTMMFWYRQQPGQSLTLIATANQGSEATYESGFVIDKFPISRPNLTFSTLTVSNMSPEDSSIYLCSVRGPPNYGYTFGSGTRLTVV.

The chain is built from TRBV7-8 and TRBJ1-1; D remains ambiguous. CDR1 SGHVS and CDR2 FQNEAQ come from the germline V gene. Between the trimmed V and J ends, which lost 2 bases and 1 base, there was a span of 23 bases. This CDR3 has 19 residues. CDR3 in amino acids: CASSLSATLYTERNTEAFF. In nucleotides, the CDR3 is TGTGCCAGCAGCTTATCCGCAACCCTATACACGGAGCGGAACACTGAAGCTTTCTTT.

This clone has a handful of counts. J is TRBJ2-7 and V is TRBV5-6; no clear D gene. Germline loops: CDR1 SGHDT, CDR2 YYEEEE. Trimming cost V 4 bases and J 3 bases, with 5 bases left between them. CDR3 length: 11 residues. This chain's CDR3 is CASSGNYEQYF. The CDR3 nucleotides read TGTGCCAGCAGCGGAAACTACGAGCAGTACTTC.

DNA for the CDR3: TGTGCCAGCAGCCCACCGCCTGGACGACTCTCTGGAAACACCATATATTTT. Its protein product is CASSPPPGRLSGNTIYF. The chain links TRBV28 to TRBJ1-3, with D unresolved. This CDR3 is 17 amino acids long. V was shortened by 6 bases and J by 0 bases, with 18 bases between the two germline ends. CDR1 MDHEN and CDR2 SYDVKM come from the germline V gene.

A few counts support this clone. Here the CDR3 reads CAIPRGPAYEQYF. For the CDR3, the DNA is TGTGCCATCCCAAGGGGGCCCGCTTACGAGCAGTACTTC. This sequence joins TRBV6-6 and TRBJ2-5, with 7 bases matching TRBD1. The end of the DNA aligns better with TRBJ2-7, so the J call may be wrong. The CDR3 sequence is 13 residues long. The germline V gene has CDR1 MNHNY and CDR2 SVGAGI (reference sequence).

This clone was counted between two and nine times. The V call is TRBV4-3, the J call TRBJ2-5, with TRBD2 matching over 12 bases. CDR1 and CDR2 from the germline V gene are LGHNA and YSLEER. The CDR3 is made up of 17 amino acids. V lost 0 bases and J lost 2; bases outside the gene matches: 4. The CDR3 DNA sequence: TGCGCCAGCAGCCAAGATCGGGGACTAGCGGGTCAAGAGACCCAGTACTTC. Residues: CASSQDRGLAGQETQYF.

This clone occurred a few times. The V gene is TRBV21-1, the J gene TRBJ1-2; the table's D call TRBD1 went unverified against the DNA. TRBV21-1 is a listed pseudogene. The CDR3 is 16 residues long. The CDR3 sequence: CASSNRDRGRDYGYTF. In nucleotides, the CDR3 is TGTGCCAGCAGCAATCGCGACAGGGGTCGTGACTATGGCTACACCTTC.

The V gene is TRBV18, the J gene TRBJ2-6; TRBD1 aligns across 7 bases. The CDR3 has 15 residues. In germline, CDR1 is KGHSH, CDR2 LQKENI. After removal of 4 bases from V and 4 bases from J, the junction contained 4 bases not matched to a gene. CDR3 protein: CASSRTGVGANVLTF. DNA for the CDR3: TGTGCCAGCTCACGTACAGGGGTCGGGGCCAACGTCCTGACTTTC.

This clone was seen a few times. V usage is TRBV28 and J usage is TRBJ2-7; 8 nucleotides align to TRBD1. Trimming removed 4 bases from V and 2 bases from J; junction bases left unmatched: 7. The CDR3 has 15 amino acids. CDR1 and CDR2 (germline): MDHEN, SYDVKM. The DNA of the CDR3 is TGTGCCAGCAGTTCAGGGGGCGGGAAAGCCTACGAGCAGTACTTC. Translation gives CASSSGGGKAYEQYF. The full variable domain, rest sourced from reference TRBV28 and TRBJ2-7, is DVKVTQSSRYLVKRTGEKVFLECVQDMDHENMFWYRQDPGLGLRLIYFSYDVKMKEKGDIPEGYSVSREKKERFSLILESASTNQTSMYLCASSSGGGKAYEQYFGPGTRLTVT.

In its sample, this clone was seen a few times. This chain uses TRBV9 with TRBJ2-5, with 13 positions matching TRBD2. This CDR3 contains 16 residues. V gave up 4 bases and J gave up 2 bases; unmatched junction bases: 5. CDR1 is SGDLS, CDR2 YYNGEE, per germline. CDR3 region: CASSPGTSGAQETQYF. The DNA for the CDR3 is TGTGCCAGCAGCCCCGGGACTAGCGGGGCTCAAGAGACCCAGTACTTC.

CDR3 DNA sequence: TGTGCCAGCAGCCCGATCAGGGGCGGGGAGCTGTTTTTT. Translating it yields CASSPIRGGELFF. The gene calls are TRBV7-6 and TRBJ2-2; D possibly corresponds to TRBD1 (6 bases). V was pared by 5 bases and J by 7 bases, with 11 bases between. The CDR3 runs to 13 residues. CDR1 SGHVS and CDR2 FNYEAQ come from the germline V gene.

The table lists this clone with a few counts. V is TRBV5-4 and J is TRBJ2-3; 9 bases fit TRBD2. The CDR3 contains 14 residues. Per germline, CDR1 SGHNT and CDR2 YYREEE (reference sequence). Trimming took 3 bases from V and 6 from J; bases not matched to a gene: 5. This CDR3 reads CASSSGLAQDTQYF. As DNA, the CDR3 is TGTGCCAGCAGCTCCGGACTAGCGCAGGATACGCAGTATTTT. Complete variable domain (other parts from reference TRBV5-4 and TRBJ2-3): ETGVTQSPTHLIKTRGQQVTLRCSSQSGHNTVSWYQQALGQGPQFIFQYYREEENGRGNFPPRFSGLQFPNYSSELNVNALELDDSALYLCASSSGLAQDTQYFGPGTRLTVL.

This clone was counted a few times. This chain joins TRBV6-6 and TRBJ1-1; the D gene is possibly TRBD1 (6 bases). The germline V and J ends were trimmed by 0 bases and 1 base, with 6 bases remaining between them. The CDR3 consists of 14 residues. The germline gives CDR1 MNHNY, CDR2 SVGAGI (reference sequence). Here the CDR3 DNA reads TGTGCCAGCAGTTACTCGACAGGGAACACTGAAGCTTTCTTT. This codes for CASSYSTGNTEAFF.

The V gene is TRBV7-6, the J gene TRBJ1-5, with no clear D. Trimming removed 5 bases at V and 2 bases at J, with 7 bases between. The CDR3 length is 13 residues. CDR1 and CDR2 from the germline V gene are SGHVS and FNYEAQ. CDR3 coding DNA: TGTGCCAGCAGCCCCTTTGGCAATCAGCCCCAGCATTTT. As protein: CASSPFGNQPQHF.

The table lists this clone with a few counts. This rearrangement joins TRBV6-6 to TRBJ1-1; D might be TRBD1 (5 bases). CDR3 length equals 14 residues. The germline V gene encodes CDR1 MNHNY and CDR2 SVGAGI (reference sequence). V lost 5 bases and J 0 bases, leaving 10 bases between the germline ends. This CDR3 reads CASSIGVMNTEAFF. CDR3 in DNA: TGTGCCAGCAGTATAGGGGTTATGAACACTGAAGCTTTCTTT.